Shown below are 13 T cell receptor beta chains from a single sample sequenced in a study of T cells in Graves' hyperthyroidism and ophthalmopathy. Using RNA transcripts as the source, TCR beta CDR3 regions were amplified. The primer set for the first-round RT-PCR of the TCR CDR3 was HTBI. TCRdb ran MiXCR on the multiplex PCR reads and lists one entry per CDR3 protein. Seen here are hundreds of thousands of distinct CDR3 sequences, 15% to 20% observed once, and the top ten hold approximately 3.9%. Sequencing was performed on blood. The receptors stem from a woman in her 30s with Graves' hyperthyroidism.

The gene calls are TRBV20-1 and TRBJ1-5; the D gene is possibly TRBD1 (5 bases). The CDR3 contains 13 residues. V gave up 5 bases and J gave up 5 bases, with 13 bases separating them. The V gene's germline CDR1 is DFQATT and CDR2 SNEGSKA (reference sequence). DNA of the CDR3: TGCAGTGCTTCCATTCGGGGCCATCAGCCCCAGCATTTT. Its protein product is CSASIRGHQPQHF.

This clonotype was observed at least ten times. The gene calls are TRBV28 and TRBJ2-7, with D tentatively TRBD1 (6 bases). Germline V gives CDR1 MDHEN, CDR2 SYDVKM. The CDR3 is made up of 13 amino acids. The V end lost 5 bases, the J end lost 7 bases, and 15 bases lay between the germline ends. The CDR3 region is CASSPQGGSEQYF. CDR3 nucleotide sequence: TGTGCCAGCAGTCCCCAAGGGGGATCAGAGCAGTACTTC.

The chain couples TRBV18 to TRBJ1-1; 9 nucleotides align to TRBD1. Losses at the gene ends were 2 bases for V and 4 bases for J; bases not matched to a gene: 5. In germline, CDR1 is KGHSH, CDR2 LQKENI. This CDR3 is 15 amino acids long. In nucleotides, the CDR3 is TGTGCCAGCTCACCAGACAGGGGGTCGGGCACTGAAGCTTTCTTT. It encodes CASSPDRGSGTEAFF.

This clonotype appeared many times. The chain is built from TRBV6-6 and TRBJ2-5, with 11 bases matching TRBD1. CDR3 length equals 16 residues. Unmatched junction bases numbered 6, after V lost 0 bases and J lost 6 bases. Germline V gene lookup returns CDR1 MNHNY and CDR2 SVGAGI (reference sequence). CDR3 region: CASSYSRTGGAKTQYF. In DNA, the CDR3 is TGTGCCAGCAGTTACTCGCGGACAGGGGGCGCGAAGACCCAGTACTTC.

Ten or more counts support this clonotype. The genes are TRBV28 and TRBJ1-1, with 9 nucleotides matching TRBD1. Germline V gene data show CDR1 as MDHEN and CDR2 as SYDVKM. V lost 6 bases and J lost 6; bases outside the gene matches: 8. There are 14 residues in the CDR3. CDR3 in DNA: TGTGCCAGCAGAGCGGGACAGGGTACCCCTGAAGCTTTCTTT. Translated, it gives CASRAGQGTPEAFF.

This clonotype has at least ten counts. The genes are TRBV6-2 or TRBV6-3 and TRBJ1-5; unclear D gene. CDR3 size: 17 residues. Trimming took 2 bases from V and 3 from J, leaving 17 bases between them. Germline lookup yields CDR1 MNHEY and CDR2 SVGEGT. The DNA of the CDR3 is TGTGCCAGCAGTTACCATCCCCGGGAGGGTCCCAATCAGCCCCAGCATTTT. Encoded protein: CASSYHPREGPNQPQHF.

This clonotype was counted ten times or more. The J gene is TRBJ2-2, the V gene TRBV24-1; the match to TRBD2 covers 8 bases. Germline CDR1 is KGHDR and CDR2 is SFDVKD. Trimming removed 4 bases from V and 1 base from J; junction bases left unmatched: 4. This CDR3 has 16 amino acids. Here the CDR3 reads CATSEEAGENTGELFF. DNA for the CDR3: TGTGCCACCAGTGAAGAAGCGGGGGAGAACACCGGGGAGCTGTTTTTT.

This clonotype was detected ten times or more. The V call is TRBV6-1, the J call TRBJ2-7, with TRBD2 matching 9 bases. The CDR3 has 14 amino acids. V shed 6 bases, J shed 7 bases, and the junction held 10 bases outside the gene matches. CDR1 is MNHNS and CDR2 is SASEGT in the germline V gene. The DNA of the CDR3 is TGTGCCAGCAGCACAGCGGGAGGCCTGGGGGAGCAGTACTTC. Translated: CASSTAGGLGEQYF.

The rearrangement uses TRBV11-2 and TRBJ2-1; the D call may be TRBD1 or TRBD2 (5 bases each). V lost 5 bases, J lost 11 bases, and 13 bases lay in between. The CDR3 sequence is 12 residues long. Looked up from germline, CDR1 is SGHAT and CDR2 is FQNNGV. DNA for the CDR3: TGTGCCAGCAGCCCTAGTGGGGGTAAGCAGTTCTTC. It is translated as CASSPSGGKQFF.

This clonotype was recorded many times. The DNA for the CDR3 is TGTGCCAGCAGCGTAAGGGGATCTGAGCAGTTCTTC. Protein: CASSVRGSEQFF. The chain links TRBV13 to TRBJ2-1, with a tentative D call TRBD1 (5 bases). Per germline, CDR1 PRHDT and CDR2 FYEKMQ (reference sequence). The length of the CDR3 is 12 residues. V was clipped by 5 bases and J by 9 bases, with 11 bases between them. Full variable domain (rest looked up from reference TRBV13 and TRBJ2-1): AAGVIQSPRHLIKEKRETATLKCYPIPRHDTVYWYQQGPGQDPQFLISFYEKMQSDKGSIPDRFSAQQFSDYHSELNMSSLELGDSALYFCASSVRGSEQFFGPGTRLTVL.

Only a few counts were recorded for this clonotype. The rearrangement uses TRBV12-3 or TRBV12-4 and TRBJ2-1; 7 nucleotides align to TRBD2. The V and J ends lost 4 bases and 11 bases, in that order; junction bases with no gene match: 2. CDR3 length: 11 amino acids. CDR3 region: CASSWGGKQFF. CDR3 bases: TGTGCCAGCAGTTGGGGGGGAAAGCAGTTCTTC.

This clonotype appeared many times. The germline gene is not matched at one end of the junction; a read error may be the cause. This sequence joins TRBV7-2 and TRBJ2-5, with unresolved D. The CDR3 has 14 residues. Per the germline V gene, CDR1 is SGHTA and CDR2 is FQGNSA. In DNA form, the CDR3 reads TGTGCCAGCAGCTTAGCCCTTGCCCAAGACACCCAGTACTTC. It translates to CASSLALAQDTQYF.

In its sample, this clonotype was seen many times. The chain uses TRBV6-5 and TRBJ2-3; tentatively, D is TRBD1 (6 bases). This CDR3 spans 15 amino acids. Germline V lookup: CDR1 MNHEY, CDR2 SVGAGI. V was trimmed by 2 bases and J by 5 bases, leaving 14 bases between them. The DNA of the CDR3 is TGTGCCAGCAGTTACGGGGGCCGTCTGGAAGATACGCAGTATTTT. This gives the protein CASSYGGRLEDTQYF.